This T cell receptor beta chain is drawn from a study of breast tumors, draining lymph nodes, adjacent tissues. The CDR3 runs to 15 residues. Germline V gene data show CDR1 as SGDLS and CDR2 as YYNGEE. V dropped 4 bases and J dropped 6; count of bases not matched to a gene: 11. Each CDR3 protein is one row after TCRdb ran MiXCR on the multiplex PCR reads. The sample yields more than 15,000 distinct CDR3 sequences, over 40% seen once. Whole-study results and caveats: Tumor repertoires ranked between lymph nodes and nontumor tissue in diversity, with V and J gene preferences. Data only fit, rather than demonstrated, lymph node origin of most tumor T cells. Luminal-like breast cancer showed significantly higher tumor–nontumor repertoire similarity than basal-like. Most tumor T cells seemingly derive from lymph node, then expand in tumor.

This clonotype qualifies as medium-sized (0.01 to 0.1%). Its target is not known. The chain recombines TRBV9 with TRBJ2-7; TRBD2 matches at 9 bases. The sequence came from a female donor with breast cancer. Some clones in this sample may be carry-over from other donors' samples. Input material: breast tumor tissue. As DNA, the CDR3 is TGTGCCAGCAGCCCCAGTGGAGCGGGAGGTAGCGAGCAGTACTTC. It translates to CASSPSGAGGSEQYF.